This T cell receptor beta chain was captured by sequencing in a study of blood T cell repertoires in COVID-19. Study at large: Acute and convalescent COVID-19 samples came from the United States, Italy and Spain. Sources were T cells, B-cell-depleted T cells, or PBMCs; the material itself was cDNA or gDNA.

Authors' data handling: Using reference gene primer amplification, nucleated cell counts were estimated. Sequencing used immunoSEQ multiplex PCR; TCRdb keeps in-frame clones, though not all of them. The DNA gave D and trimming, while V, J and clone size come from that table. The sample shows 250,000 to 400,000 clones, over 85% of them seen only once. Assignment of participants to cohorts was predicated upon participant-reported clinical history. This CDR3 is built from 17 residues. CDR1 is LNHNV, CDR2 YYDKDF, per germline (reference sequence). V was pared by 1 base and J by 2 bases, with 15 bases between.

The sequence was collected from a man aged 55 to 69 who had recovered from COVID-19. Sequenced sample: PBMCs or T cells enriched from blood (not recorded which). The chain links TRBV15 to TRBJ1-3; unclear D gene. The CDR3 loop reads CATSRALSADTGNTIYF. CDR3 bases: TGTGCCACCAGCAGAGCTCTAAGCGCGGATACTGGAAACACCATATATTTT.